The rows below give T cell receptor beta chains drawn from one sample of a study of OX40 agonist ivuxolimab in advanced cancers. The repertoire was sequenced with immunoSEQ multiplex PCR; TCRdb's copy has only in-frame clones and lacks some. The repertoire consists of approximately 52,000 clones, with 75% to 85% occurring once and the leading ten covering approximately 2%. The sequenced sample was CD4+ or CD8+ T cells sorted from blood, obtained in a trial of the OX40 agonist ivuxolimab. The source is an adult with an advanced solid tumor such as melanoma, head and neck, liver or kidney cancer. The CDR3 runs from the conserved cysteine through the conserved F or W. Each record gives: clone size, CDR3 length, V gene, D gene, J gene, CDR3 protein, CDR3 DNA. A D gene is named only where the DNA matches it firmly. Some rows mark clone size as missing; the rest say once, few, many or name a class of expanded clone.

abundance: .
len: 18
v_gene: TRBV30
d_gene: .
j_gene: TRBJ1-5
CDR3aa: CAWSPNPGPGLGNQPQHF
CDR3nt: TGTGCCTGGAGTCCTAACCCGGGCCCGGGACTCGGCAATCAGCCCCAGCATTTT

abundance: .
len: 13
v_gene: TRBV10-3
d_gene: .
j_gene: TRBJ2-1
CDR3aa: CAISVLEANEQFF
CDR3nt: TGTGCCATCAGTGTACTGGAGGCCAATGAGCAGTTCTTC

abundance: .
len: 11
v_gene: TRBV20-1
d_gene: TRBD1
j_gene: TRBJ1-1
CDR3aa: CSAAGQVEAFF
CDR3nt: TGCAGTGCTGCAGGACAGGTTGAAGCTTTCTTT

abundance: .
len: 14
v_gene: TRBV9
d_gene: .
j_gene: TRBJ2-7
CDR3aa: CASSDRLEGREQYF
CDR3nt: TGTGCCAGCAGTGACAGGCTGGAGGGACGCGAGCAGTACTTC

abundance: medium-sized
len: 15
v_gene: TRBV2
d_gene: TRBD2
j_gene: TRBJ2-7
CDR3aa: CASRILAGAGYEQYF
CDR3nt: TGTGCCAGCAGAATTTTAGCGGGAGCCGGCTACGAGCAGTACTTC

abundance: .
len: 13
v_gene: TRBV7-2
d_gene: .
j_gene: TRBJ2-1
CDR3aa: CASSTGTSNEQFF
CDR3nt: TGTGCCAGCAGCACCGGGACTTCCAATGAGCAGTTCTTC

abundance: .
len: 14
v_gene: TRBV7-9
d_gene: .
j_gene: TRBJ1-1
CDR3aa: CASSLQGVNTEAFF
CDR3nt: TGTGCCAGCAGCCTACAGGGCGTGAACACTGAAGCTTTCTTT

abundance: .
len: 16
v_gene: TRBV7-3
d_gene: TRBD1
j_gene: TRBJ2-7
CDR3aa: CASSLTRETGPYEQYF
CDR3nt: TGTGCCAGCAGCTTAACCCGAGAGACAGGGCCATACGAGCAGTACTTC

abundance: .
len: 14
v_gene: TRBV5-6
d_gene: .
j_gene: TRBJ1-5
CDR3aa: CASSFQGINQPQHF
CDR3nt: TGTGCCAGCAGCTTCCAGGGGATCAATCAGCCCCAGCATTTT

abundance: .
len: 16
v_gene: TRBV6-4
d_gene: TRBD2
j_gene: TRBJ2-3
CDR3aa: CASSDVAGGTADTQYF
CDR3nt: TGTGCCAGCAGTGACGTAGCGGGGGGGACTGCAGATACGCAGTATTTT

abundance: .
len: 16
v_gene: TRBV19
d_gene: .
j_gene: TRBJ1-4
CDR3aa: CASSMGRFGSNEKLFF
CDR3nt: TGTGCCAGTAGTATGGGCAGATTCGGTTCTAATGAAAAACTGTTTTTT

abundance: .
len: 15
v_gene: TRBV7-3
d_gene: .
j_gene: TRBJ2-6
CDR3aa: CASSLGPAGANVLTF
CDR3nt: TGTGCCAGCAGCTTAGGGCCGGCTGGGGCCAACGTCCTGACTTTC

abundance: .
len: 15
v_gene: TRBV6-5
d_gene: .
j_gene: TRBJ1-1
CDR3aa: CAGSYSTGRSTEAFF
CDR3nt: TGTGCCGGCAGTTACTCCACAGGGAGGAGCACTGAAGCTTTCTTT

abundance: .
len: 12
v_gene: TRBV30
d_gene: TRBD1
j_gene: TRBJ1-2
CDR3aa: CAWGLTGNGYTF
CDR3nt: TGTGCCTGGGGCCTGACAGGGAATGGCTACACCTTC

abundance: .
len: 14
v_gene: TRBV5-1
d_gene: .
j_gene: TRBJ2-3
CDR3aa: CASSFGQGGNTQYF
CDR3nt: TGCGCCAGCAGCTTCGGCCAGGGGGGAAATACGCAGTATTTT

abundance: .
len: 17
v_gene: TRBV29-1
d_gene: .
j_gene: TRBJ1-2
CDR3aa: CSADGQTSSHSNYGYTF
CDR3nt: TGCAGCGCCGACGGGCAGACTTCATCCCATTCTAACTATGGCTACACCTTC

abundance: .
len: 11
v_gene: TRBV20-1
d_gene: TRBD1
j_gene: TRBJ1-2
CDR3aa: CSASDRVGYTF
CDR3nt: TGCAGTGCTAGTGACAGGGTTGGCTACACCTTC

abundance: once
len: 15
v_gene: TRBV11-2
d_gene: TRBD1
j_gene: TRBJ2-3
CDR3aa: CASSLVDRGTDTQYF
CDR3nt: TGTGCCAGCAGCTTAGTGGACAGGGGTACAGATACGCAGTATTTT

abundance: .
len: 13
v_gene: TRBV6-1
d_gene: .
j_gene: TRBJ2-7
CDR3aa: CASSFWTLIEQYF
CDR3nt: TGTGCCAGCAGTTTTTGGACCTTAATCGAGCAGTACTTC

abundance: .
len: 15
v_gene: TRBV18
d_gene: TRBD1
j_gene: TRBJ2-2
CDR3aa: CASSLGQGNTGELFF
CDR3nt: TGTGCCAGCTCACTTGGACAGGGAAACACCGGGGAGCTGTTTTTT

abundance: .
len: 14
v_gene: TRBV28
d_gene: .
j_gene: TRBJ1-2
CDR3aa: CASSPEGANYGYTF
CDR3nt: TGTGCCAGCAGCCCTGAGGGGGCTAACTATGGCTACACCTTC

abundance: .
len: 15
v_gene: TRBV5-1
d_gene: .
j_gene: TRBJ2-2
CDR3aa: CASSPLGSNTGELFF
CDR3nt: TGCGCCAGCAGCCCTTTAGGATCGAACACCGGGGAGCTGTTTTTT

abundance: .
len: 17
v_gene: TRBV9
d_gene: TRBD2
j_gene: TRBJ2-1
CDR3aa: CASSVVSGRAAYNEQFF
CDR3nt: TGTGCCAGCAGCGTAGTGTCCGGGAGGGCCGCCTACAATGAGCAGTTCTTC

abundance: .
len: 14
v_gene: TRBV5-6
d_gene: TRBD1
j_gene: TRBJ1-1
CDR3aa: CASIRDRGKTEAFF
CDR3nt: TGTGCCAGTATCCGAGACAGGGGGAAGACTGAAGCTTTCTTT

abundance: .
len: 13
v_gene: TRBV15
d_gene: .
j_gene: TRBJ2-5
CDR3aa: CATSGGGGETQYF
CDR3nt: TGTGCCACCAGCGGAGGGGGGGGAGAGACCCAGTACTTC

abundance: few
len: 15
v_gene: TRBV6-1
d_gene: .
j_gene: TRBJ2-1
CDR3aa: CASSELTGSYNEQFF
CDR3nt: TGTGCCAGCAGTGAACTGACAGGATCCTACAATGAGCAGTTCTTC